These T cell receptor beta chains were read from a single sample in a study of cytomegalovirus exposure and HLA in healthy donors. Repertoires were generated with immunoSEQ multiplex PCR, while TCRdb's copy carries only in-frame clones and drops some. The sample contains 150,000 to 200,000 clones, 80% to 90% of which appear only once. The sample comprised PBMCs. These receptors were collected from a woman in her twenties or thirties in good health and CMV-seronegative. Each CDR3 is given with its conserved first and last residue. D genes are given only for firm matches. Expanded clones get a size class; other rows say once, few or many, or leave the size out.

CDR3 length	clone size	V gene	J gene	D gene	CDR3 DNA	CDR3 protein
13	few	TRBV19	TRBJ1-5	NA	TGTGCCAGTAGTAAACAGGGAGATCAGCCCCAGCATTTT	CASSKQGDQPQHF
13	few	TRBV7-2	TRBJ2-5	TRBD1	TGTGCCAGCAGCCCGGGACAGGGTGAGACCCAGTACTTC	CASSPGQGETQYF
14	NA	TRBV19	TRBJ1-4	NA	TGTGCCAGTACCGACGACAGGATGAATGAAAAACTGTTTTTT	CASTDDRMNEKLFF
17	NA	TRBV5-1	TRBJ2-3	NA	TGCGCCAGCAGCTTGGTCGGAGGGGGCATTGCCACAGATACGCAGTATTTT	CASSLVGGGIATDTQYF
15	NA	TRBV7-9	TRBJ2-1	NA	TGTGCCAGCAGCTACCGTAGGGCAGGGGATGGGGAGCAGTTCTTC	CASSYRRAGDGEQFF
16	NA	TRBV19	TRBJ2-1	TRBD1	TGTGCCAGTAGTACAACAGGGGGCTGGGCACTGAATGAGCAGTTCTTC	CASSTTGGWALNEQFF
16	NA	TRBV5-1	TRBJ2-2	TRBD2	TGCGCCAGCAGCCGTATAGCGGGGGGGCCTGGCGGGGAGCTGTTTTTT	CASSRIAGGPGGELFF
15	NA	TRBV5-1	TRBJ2-3	TRBD2	TGCGCCAGCATTGAGGAGCGGGGCTACACAGATACGCAGTATTTT	CASIEERGYTDTQYF
14	NA	TRBV9	TRBJ2-7	TRBD2	TGTGCCAGCAGCGCACTAGCGATCTCCTACGAGCAGTACTTC	CASSALAISYEQYF
17	NA	TRBV11-2	TRBJ2-3	NA	TGTGCCAGCACCTTAGTGGAGGTAGACCTTAGCACAGATACGCAGTATTTT	CASTLVEVDLSTDTQYF
14	NA	TRBV28	TRBJ1-1	NA	TGTGCCAGCAGTTTTGTACAGGGTCGGGCTGAAGCTTTCTTT	CASSFVQGRAEAFF
17	NA	TRBV5-1	TRBJ2-1	TRBD2	TGCGCCAGCAGCTTCGATGCGGGGGTACAGTCTTACAATGAGCAGTTCTTC	CASSFDAGVQSYNEQFF
16	NA	TRBV4-1	TRBJ2-1	TRBD2	TGCGCCAGCAGCCAAGGGTATGCTAGCGGGGGGGCAGAGCAGTTCTTC	CASSQGYASGGAEQFF
14	few	TRBV7-9	TRBJ1-6	NA	TGTGCCAGCAGCTTAGGGGCCCGATCTTCACCCCTCCACTTT	CASSLGARSSPLHF
17	NA	TRBV19	TRBJ2-7	NA	TGTGCCAGTAGTATAGGTGATAGCGGCGGACGAACCTACGAGCAGTACTTC	CASSIGDSGGRTYEQYF
14	once	TRBV5-1	TRBJ1-1	TRBD1	TGCGCCAGCAGCGACAGGGAAACCCTTTCGTGGGCTTTCTTT	CASSDRETLSWAFF
16	NA	TRBV9	TRBJ1-3	NA	TGTGCCAGCAGCACAACTCTAGGGGAGGGTGGAAACACCATATATTTT	CASSTTLGEGGNTIYF
14	NA	TRBV2	TRBJ1-1	TRBD1	TGTGCCAGCAGTGATCAGGGGGCTAGCACTGAAGCTTTCTTT	CASSDQGASTEAFF
17	NA	TRBV15	TRBJ1-3	TRBD1	TGTGCCACCAGCAGAGATCGTACAGGGGGCTCTGGAAACACCATATATTTT	CATSRDRTGGSGNTIYF
15	many	TRBV19	TRBJ2-7	NA	TGTGCCAGTAGCTCCGGGGACACCGGCTGGTACGAGCAGTACTTC	CASSSGDTGWYEQYF
14	once	TRBV7-3	TRBJ1-2	NA	TGTGCCAGCAGCTTATACGCAGGGAACTATGGCTACACCTTC	CASSLYAGNYGYTF
14	NA	TRBV29-1	TRBJ1-1	NA	TGCAGCGTTGAGGGGCGAGGGAGGGGCACTGAAGCTTTCTTT	CSVEGRGRGTEAFF
17	NA	TRBV7-2	TRBJ2-3	TRBD1	TGTGCCAGCAGCCCGACACGAACAGGGGTCCGCACAGATACGCAGTATTTT	CASSPTRTGVRTDTQYF
13	NA	TRBV10-2	TRBJ2-7	NA	TGCGCCAGCTCCCGGCCGGGGTCCTACGAGCAGTACTTC	CASSRPGSYEQYF
15	NA	TRBV6-1	TRBJ2-3	NA	TGTGCCAGCACGAGGGTCCAGCCGTCAACAGATACGCAGTATTTT	CASTRVQPSTDTQYF
17	NA	TRBV6-1	TRBJ2-7	TRBD2	TGTGCCAGCAGTGAAACGGGGACTAGCGGGACCTCCTACGAGCAGTACTTC	CASSETGTSGTSYEQYF
14	few	TRBV27	TRBJ2-3	NA	TGTGCCAGCAGTCGACAGGTCAGCACAGATACGCAGTATTTT	CASSRQVSTDTQYF
14	NA	TRBV7-9	TRBJ1-1	TRBD1	TGTGCCAGCAGCTTGAGGGGGCAGAACACTGAAGCTTTCTTT	CASSLRGQNTEAFF
16	NA	TRBV5-8	TRBJ1-3	TRBD1	TGTGCCAGCAGCCAGAAGGACAGGGGCTTTGGAAACACCATATATTTT	CASSQKDRGFGNTIYF
19	few	TRBV11-2	TRBJ2-7	TRBD1	TGTGCCAGCAGCTCCACCTCCCGCGTATGGGGACAGGGTCGCTACGAGCAGTACTTC	CASSSTSRVWGQGRYEQYF
12	NA	TRBV5-6	TRBJ1-2	NA	TGTGCCAGCAGCCCGGGGAACTATGGCTACACCTTC	CASSPGNYGYTF
16	NA	TRBV5-1	TRBJ2-7	NA	TGCGCCAGCAGCCCAATCCCGACAGTCAGCTCCTACGAGCAGTACTTC	CASSPIPTVSSYEQYF
15	NA	TRBV5-6	TRBJ2-1	TRBD2	TGTGCCAGCAGCATCAGGCCTAGCGGGAGGGCGGAGCAGTTCTTC	CASSIRPSGRAEQFF
16	NA	TRBV30	TRBJ2-1	TRBD2	TGTGCCTGGAGAGGAAGACTAGCGGGGGGAGGCAATGAGCAGTTCTTC	CAWRGRLAGGGNEQFF
15	NA	TRBV19	TRBJ2-1	NA	TGTGCCAGTAGTCGCGCAGGACTGACTTACAATGAGCAGTTCTTC	CASSRAGLTYNEQFF
16	NA	TRBV27	TRBJ2-7	TRBD1	TGTGCCAGCAGTCCCCAAAGGGACAGGTGGGACTACGAGCAGTACTTC	CASSPQRDRWDYEQYF
13	NA	TRBV7-7	TRBJ2-5	NA	TGTGCCAGCAGCTTAGGGGTAGCAGAGACCCAGTACTTC	CASSLGVAETQYF
17	NA	TRBV27	TRBJ2-1	TRBD2	TGTGCCAGCAGTTTACACGGCCGGCTAGCGGGGGACAATGAGCAGTTCTTC	CASSLHGRLAGDNEQFF
17	NA	TRBV30	TRBJ2-3	TRBD1	TGTGCCTGGAGGAAAATTACAGGGGGTCCAAGCACAGATACGCAGTATTTT	CAWRKITGGPSTDTQYF
17	many	TRBV10-3	TRBJ2-2	TRBD2	TGTGCCATACCTGCCAGGGGGACTAGCGGGAACACCGGGGAGCTGTTTTTT	CAIPARGTSGNTGELFF
17	NA	TRBV6-4	TRBJ1-1	TRBD1	TGTGCCAGCAGTGACTTGCGGGACAGGGGGCGAGGGATTGAAGCTTTCTTT	CASSDLRDRGRGIEAFF
14	once	TRBV27	TRBJ2-1	NA	TGTGCCAGCAGTTTCGGGACTCTCCGTGGTGAGCAGTTCTTC	CASSFGTLRGEQFF